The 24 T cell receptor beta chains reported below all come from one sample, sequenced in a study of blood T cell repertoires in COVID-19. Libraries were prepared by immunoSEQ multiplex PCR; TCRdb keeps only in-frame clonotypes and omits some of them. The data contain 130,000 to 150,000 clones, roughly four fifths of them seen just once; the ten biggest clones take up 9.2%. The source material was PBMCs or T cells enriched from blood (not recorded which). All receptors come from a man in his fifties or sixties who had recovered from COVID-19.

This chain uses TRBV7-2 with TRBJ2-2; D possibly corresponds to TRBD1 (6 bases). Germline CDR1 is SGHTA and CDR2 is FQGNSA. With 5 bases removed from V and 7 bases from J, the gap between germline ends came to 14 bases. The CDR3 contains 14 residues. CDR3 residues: CASSIDRLNGELFF. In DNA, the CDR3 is TGTGCCAGCAGCATTGACAGGTTGAACGGGGAGCTGTTTTTT.

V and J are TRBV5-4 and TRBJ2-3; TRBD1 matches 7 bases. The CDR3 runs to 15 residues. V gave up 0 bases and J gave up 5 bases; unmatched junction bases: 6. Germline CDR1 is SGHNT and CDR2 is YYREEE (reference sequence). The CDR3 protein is CASSLGQGEGDTQYF. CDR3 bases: TGTGCCAGCAGCTTGGGCCAGGGGGAAGGAGATACGCAGTATTTT.

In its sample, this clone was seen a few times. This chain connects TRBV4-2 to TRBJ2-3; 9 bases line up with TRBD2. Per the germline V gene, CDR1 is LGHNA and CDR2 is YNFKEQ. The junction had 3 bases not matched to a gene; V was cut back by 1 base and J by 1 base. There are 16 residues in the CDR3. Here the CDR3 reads CASSQGVAGGTDTQYF. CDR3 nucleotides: TGTGCCAGCAGCCAAGGGGTAGCGGGGGGCACAGATACGCAGTATTTT.

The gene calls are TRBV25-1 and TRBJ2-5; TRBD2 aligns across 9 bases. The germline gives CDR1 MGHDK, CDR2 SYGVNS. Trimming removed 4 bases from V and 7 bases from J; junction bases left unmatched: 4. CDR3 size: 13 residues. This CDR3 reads CASSGTSDGTQYF. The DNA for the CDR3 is TGTGCCAGCAGTGGGACTAGCGATGGGACCCAGTACTTC.

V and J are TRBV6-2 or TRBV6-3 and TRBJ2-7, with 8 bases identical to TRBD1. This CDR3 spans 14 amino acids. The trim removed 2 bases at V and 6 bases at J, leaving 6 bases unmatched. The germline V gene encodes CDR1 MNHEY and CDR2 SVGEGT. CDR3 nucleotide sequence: TGTGCCAGCAGTTACCTCGCAGGGGGCGCCGAGCAGTACTTC. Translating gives CASSYLAGGAEQYF.

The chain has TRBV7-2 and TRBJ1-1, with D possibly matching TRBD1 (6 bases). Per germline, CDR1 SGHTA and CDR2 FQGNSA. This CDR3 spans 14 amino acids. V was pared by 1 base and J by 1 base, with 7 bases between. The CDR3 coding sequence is TGTGCCAGCAGCTTAGGACAGGAGAACACTGAAGCTTTCTTT. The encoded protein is CASSLGQENTEAFF.

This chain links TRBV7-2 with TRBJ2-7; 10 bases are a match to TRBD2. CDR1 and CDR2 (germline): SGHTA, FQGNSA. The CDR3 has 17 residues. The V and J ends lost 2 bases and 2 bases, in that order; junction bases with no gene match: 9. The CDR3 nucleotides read TGTGCCAGCAGCTTAAAGCTAGCGGGGGTGGGTCCCTACGAGCAGTACTTC. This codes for CASSLKLAGVGPYEQYF.

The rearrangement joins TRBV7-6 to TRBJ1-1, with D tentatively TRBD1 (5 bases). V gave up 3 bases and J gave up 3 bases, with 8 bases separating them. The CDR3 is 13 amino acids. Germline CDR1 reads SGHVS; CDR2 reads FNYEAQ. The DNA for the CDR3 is TGTGCCAGCAGCTTTACCAGGGACACTGAAGCTTTCTTT. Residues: CASSFTRDTEAFF.

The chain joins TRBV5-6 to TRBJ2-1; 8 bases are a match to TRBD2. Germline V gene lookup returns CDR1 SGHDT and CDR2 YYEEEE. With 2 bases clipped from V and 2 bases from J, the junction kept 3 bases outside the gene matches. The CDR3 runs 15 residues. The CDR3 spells CASSFVAGTYNEQFF. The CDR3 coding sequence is TGTGCCAGCAGCTTCGTAGCGGGGACCTACAATGAGCAGTTCTTC.

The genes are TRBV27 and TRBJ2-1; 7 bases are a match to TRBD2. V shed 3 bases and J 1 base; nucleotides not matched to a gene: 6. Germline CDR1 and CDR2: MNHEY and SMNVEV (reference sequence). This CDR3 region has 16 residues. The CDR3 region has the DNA TGTGCCAGCAGTTTGGACCCTAGCGGTTCCTACAATGAGCAGTTCTTC. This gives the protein CASSLDPSGSYNEQFF.

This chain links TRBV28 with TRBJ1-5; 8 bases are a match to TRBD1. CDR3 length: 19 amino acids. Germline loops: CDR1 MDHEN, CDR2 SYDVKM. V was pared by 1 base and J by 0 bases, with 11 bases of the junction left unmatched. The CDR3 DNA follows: TGTGCCAGCAGTTTATTCCCCGGGACAGGACTATATAGCAATCAGCCCCAGCATTTT. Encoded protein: CASSLFPGTGLYSNQPQHF. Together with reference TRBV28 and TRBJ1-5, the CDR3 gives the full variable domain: DVKVTQSSRYLVKRTGEKVFLECVQDMDHENMFWYRQDPGLGLRLIYFSYDVKMKEKGDIPEGYSVSREKKERFSLILESASTNQTSMYLCASSLFPGTGLYSNQPQHFGDGTRLSIL.

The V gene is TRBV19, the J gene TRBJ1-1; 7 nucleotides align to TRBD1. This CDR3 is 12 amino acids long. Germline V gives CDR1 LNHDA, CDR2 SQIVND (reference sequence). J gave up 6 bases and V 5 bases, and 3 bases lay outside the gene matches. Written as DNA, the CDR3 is TGTGCCAGTAGTTACGGACAGGCTGAAGCTTTCTTT. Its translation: CASSYGQAEAFF.

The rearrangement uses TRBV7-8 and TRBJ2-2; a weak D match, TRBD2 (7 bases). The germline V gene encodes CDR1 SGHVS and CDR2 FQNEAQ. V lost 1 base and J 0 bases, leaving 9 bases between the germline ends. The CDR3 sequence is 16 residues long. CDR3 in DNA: TGTGCCAGCAGCTTAGACGGGGGGCCGAACACCGGGGAGCTGTTTTTT. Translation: CASSLDGGPNTGELFF. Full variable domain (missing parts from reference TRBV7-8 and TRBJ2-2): GAGVSQSPRYKVAKRGQDVALRCDPISGHVSLFWYQQALGQGPEFLTYFQNEAQLDKSGLPSDRFFAERPEGSVSTLKIQRTQQEDSAVYLCASSLDGGPNTGELFFGEGSRLTVL.

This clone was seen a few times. CDR3 nucleotide sequence: TGTGCCAGCTCACCCTCCCCCAACAGGGTTTCGGGAGAGACCCAGTACTTC. Translating gives CASSPSPNRVSGETQYF. The chain uses TRBV18 and TRBJ2-5; D possibly corresponds to TRBD1 (6 bases). CDR3 length: 17 amino acids. Germline V gene data show CDR1 as KGHSH and CDR2 as LQKENI. Deletions cut 3 bases from V and 4 bases from J, with 21 bases between.

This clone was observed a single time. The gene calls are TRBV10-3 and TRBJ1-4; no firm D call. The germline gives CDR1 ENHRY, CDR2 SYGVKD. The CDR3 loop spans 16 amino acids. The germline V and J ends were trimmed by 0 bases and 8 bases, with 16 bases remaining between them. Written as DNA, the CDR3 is TGTGCCATCAGTGAGTCGACTGGGTCAAGAGGCGAAAAACTGTTTTTT. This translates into CAISESTGSRGEKLFF.

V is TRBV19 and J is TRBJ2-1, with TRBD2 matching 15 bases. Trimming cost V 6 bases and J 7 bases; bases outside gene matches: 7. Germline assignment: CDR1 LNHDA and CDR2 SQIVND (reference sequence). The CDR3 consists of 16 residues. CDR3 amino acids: CASSRTSGGAWNEQFF. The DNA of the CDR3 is TGTGCCAGTAGCCGGACTAGCGGGGGGGCGTGGAATGAGCAGTTCTTC.

The DNA for the CDR3 is TGTGCCAGCAGCTCCCCGGGACAGGGCGCCTATGGCTACACCTTC. The encoded protein is CASSSPGQGAYGYTF. The genes are TRBV5-8 and TRBJ1-2; 9 nucleotides line up with TRBD1. The germline gives CDR1 SGHTS, CDR2 YDEGEE. Trimming cost V 3 bases and J 4 bases; bases outside gene matches: 7. This CDR3 has 15 amino acids.

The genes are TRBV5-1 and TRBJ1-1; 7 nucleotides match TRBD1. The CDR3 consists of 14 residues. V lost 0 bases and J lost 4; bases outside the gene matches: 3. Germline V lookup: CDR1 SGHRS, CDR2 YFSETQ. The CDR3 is CASSLDAGGTEAFF. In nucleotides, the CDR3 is TGCGCCAGCAGCTTGGACGCAGGGGGCACTGAAGCTTTCTTT.

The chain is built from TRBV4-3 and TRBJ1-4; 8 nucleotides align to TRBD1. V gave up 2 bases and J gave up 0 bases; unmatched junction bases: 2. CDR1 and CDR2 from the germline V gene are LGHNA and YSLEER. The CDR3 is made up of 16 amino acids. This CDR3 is CASSQRQGTTNEKLFF. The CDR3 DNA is TGCGCCAGCAGCCAACGACAGGGGACAACTAATGAAAAACTGTTTTTT.

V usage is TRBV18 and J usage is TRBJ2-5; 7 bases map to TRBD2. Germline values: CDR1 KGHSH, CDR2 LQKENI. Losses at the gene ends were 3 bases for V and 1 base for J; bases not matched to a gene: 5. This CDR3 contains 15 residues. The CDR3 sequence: CASSPYTSAQETQYF. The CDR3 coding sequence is TGTGCCAGCTCACCTTATACTAGCGCCCAAGAGACCCAGTACTTC.

CDR3 sequence (DNA): TGCGCCAGCAGCCAGTTACAGGGTGGGGACACTGAAGCTTTCTTT. Translating it yields CASSQLQGGDTEAFF. The V call is TRBV5-1, the J call TRBJ1-1; a weak D match, TRBD1 (6 bases). Deletions cut 4 bases from V and 3 bases from J, with 16 bases between. CDR1 SGHRS and CDR2 YFSETQ come from the germline V gene. CDR3 size: 15 residues.

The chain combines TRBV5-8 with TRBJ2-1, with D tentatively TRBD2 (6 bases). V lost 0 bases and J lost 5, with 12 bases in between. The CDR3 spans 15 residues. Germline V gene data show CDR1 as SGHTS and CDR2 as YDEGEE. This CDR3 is CASSLEGLWDNEQFF. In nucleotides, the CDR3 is TGTGCCAGCAGCTTGGAGGGACTCTGGGACAATGAGCAGTTCTTC.

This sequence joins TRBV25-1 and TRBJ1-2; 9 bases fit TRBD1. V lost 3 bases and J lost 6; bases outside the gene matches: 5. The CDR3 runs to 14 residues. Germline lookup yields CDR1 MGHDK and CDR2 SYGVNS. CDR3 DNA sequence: TGTGCCAGCAGTGACCCAGGGACAGGGCATGGCTACACCTTC. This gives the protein CASSDPGTGHGYTF.

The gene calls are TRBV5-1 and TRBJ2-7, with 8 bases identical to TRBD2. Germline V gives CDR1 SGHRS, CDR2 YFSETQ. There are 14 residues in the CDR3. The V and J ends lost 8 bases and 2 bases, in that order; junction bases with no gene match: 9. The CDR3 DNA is TGCGCCAGACCGAGAAGGACTAGCACCTACGAGCAGTACTTC. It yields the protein CARPRRTSTYEQYF.